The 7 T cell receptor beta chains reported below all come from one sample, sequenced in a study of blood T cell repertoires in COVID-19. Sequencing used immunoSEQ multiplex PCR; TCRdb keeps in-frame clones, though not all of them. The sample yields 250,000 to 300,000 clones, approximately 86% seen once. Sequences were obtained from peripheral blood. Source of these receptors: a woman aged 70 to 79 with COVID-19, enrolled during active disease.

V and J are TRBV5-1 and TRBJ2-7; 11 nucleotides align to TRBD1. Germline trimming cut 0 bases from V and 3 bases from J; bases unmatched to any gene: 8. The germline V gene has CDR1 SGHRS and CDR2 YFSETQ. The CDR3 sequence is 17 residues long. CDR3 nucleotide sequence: TGCGCCAGCAGCTTGGCTCCCCCCGGGACAGGGGGCTACGAGCAGTACTTC. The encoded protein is CASSLAPPGTGGYEQYF.

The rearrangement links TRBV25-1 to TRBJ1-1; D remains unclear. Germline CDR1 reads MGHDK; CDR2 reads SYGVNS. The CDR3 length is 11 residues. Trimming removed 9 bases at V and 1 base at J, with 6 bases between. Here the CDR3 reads CASSRNTEAFF. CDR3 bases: TGTGCCAGTAGCCGGAACACTGAAGCTTTCTTT.

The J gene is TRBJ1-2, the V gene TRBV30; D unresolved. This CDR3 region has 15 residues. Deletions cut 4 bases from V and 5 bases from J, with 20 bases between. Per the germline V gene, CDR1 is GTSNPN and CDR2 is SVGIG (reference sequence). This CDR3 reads CAWTKQMGGLYGYTF. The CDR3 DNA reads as TGTGCCTGGACCAAACAAATGGGAGGACTTTATGGCTACACCTTC.

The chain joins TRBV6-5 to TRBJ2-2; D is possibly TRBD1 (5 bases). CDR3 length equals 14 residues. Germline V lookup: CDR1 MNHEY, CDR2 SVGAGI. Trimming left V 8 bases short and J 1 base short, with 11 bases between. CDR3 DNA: TGTGCCAGCCTACAGGAGCTGAACACCGGGGAGCTGTTTTTT. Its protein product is CASLQELNTGELFF.

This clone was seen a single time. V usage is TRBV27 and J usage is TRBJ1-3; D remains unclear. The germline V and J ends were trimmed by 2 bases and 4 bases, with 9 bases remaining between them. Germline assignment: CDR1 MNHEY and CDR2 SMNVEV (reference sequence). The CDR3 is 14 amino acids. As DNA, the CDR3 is TGTGCCAGCAGTTTAAGTAGCCGGGGAAACACCATATATTTT. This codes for CASSLSSRGNTIYF.

CDR3 protein: CASSYAATSGNTIYF. The CDR3 DNA reads as TGTGCCAGCAGTTACGCCGCGACATCTGGAAACACCATATATTTT. The chain employs TRBV6-5 and TRBJ1-3, with D unclear. This CDR3 is 15 amino acids long. Germline V gives CDR1 MNHEY, CDR2 SVGAGI. Trimming stripped 2 bases from V and 1 base from J, with 9 bases between.

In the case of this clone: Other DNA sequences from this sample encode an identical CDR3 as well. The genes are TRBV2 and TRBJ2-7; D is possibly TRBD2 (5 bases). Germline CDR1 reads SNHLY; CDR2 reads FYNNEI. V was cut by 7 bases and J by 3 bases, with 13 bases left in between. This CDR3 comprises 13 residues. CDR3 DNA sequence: TGTGCCAGCAATGGGGTAGGGAGCTACGAGCAGTACTTC. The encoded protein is CASNGVGSYEQYF.